This T cell receptor beta chain was identified during a study of response to subunit inactivated influenza vaccine. Whole-study findings and limits: Few additional T cells are recruited per seasonal influenza vaccination, authors suggested.

One entry per CDR3 protein results from TCRdb running MiXCR on the RT-PCR reads. This sample has 800,000 to 1,000,000 distinct CDR3 sequences, with around 20% found just once. CDR1 is MNHEY and CDR2 is SVGEGT in the germline V gene. With 1 base removed from V and 1 base from J, the gap between germline ends came to 9 bases. The CDR3 contains 15 residues. Points on this clonotype: The antigen remains unidentified.

Sequenced here: PBMCs from blood, sampled around 5 days after vaccination. The clonotype was recovered from a man in his fifties who received an inactivated influenza vaccine. This rearrangement joins TRBV6-2 or TRBV6-3 to TRBJ2-3, with D unclear. CDR3 sequence: CASSYWRSGTDTQYF. CDR3 in DNA: TGTGCCAGCAGTTACTGGCGATCGGGCACAGATACGCAGTATTTT.